Below, 20 T cell receptor beta chains from the same sample are listed, as sequenced in a study of graft-versus-host responses after intestinal transplantation. The antigens of these receptors remain unknown. Assay used: immunoSEQ multiplex PCR; TCRdb lists only in-frame clones, some missing. The sample holds 95,000 to 150,000 clones, approximately 95% seen once. The sample here was unstimulated CD8+ T cells sorted from spleen or lymph node cells, taken before intestinal transplant. The receptors come from a human donor who received an intestinal transplant.

This rearrangement joins TRBV7-3 to TRBJ2-7; TRBD2 matches 9 bases. Germline CDR1 and CDR2: SGHTA and FQGTGA. The CDR3 extends over 15 amino acids. The V and J ends lost 5 bases and 5 bases, in that order; junction bases with no gene match: 10. The CDR3 loop is CASSLNWGTSNEQYF. The CDR3 region has the DNA TGTGCCAGCAGCCTCAACTGGGGGACTAGCAACGAGCAGTACTTC.

The genes are TRBV6-5 and TRBJ2-1, with unresolved D. Trimming removed 2 bases at V and 5 bases at J, with 10 bases between. The germline CDR1 and CDR2 sequences are MNHEY and SVGAGI. The CDR3 length is 14 residues. The CDR3 here is CASSYGGTDNEQFF. The CDR3 DNA is TGTGCCAGCAGTTACGGTGGCACTGACAATGAGCAGTTCTTC.

V usage is TRBV19 and J usage is TRBJ2-6, with 7 bases that match TRBD1. The V gene's germline CDR1 is LNHDA and CDR2 SQIVND (reference sequence). Losses at the gene ends were 0 bases for V and 0 bases for J; bases not matched to a gene: 5. The length of the CDR3 is 18 residues. The CDR3: CASSIDSRTGSGANVLTF. CDR3 coding DNA: TGTGCCAGTAGTATAGACTCCCGGACAGGCTCTGGGGCCAACGTCCTGACTTTC.

This chain links TRBV9 with TRBJ2-3; D gene uncertain. The V gene lost 0 bases and the J gene lost 3 bases, with 11 bases spanning the gap. Germline CDR1 is SGDLS and CDR2 is YYNGEE. This CDR3 comprises 15 residues. DNA for the CDR3: TGTGCCAGCAGCGTAGATGGGTTTAAGACAGATACGCAGTATTTT. Translation gives CASSVDGFKTDTQYF.

This sequence joins TRBV5-4 and TRBJ1-2; D is perhaps TRBD1 (5 bases). Germline CDR1 is SGHNT and CDR2 is YYREEE (reference sequence). The V and J ends lost 4 bases and 4 bases respectively, with 17 bases between them. The CDR3 consists of 15 residues. The CDR3, as DNA: TGTGCCAGCAGCGATCCAGGGAAGGGGATCTATGGCTACACCTTC. Its translation is CASSDPGKGIYGYTF. Supplemented by reference TRBV5-4 and TRBJ1-2, the full variable domain reads ETGVTQSPTHLIKTRGQQVTLRCSSQSGHNTVSWYQQALGQGPQFIFQYYREEENGRGNFPPRFSGLQFPNYSSELNVNALELDDSALYLCASSDPGKGIYGYTFGSGTRLTVV.

Concerning this clone: Within the sample, other DNA sequences also encode this same CDR3. The V call is TRBV27, the J call TRBJ2-7; TRBD1 aligns across 10 bases. The germline V gene encodes CDR1 MNHEY and CDR2 SMNVEV (reference sequence). Germline trimming cut 4 bases from V and 2 bases from J; bases unmatched to any gene: 2. The CDR3 is 14 residues long. CDR3 sequence: CASSWGQGPYEQYF. Here the CDR3 DNA reads TGTGCCAGCAGTTGGGGACAGGGGCCCTACGAGCAGTACTTC.

The J gene is TRBJ2-4, the V gene TRBV28, with D perhaps given as TRBD1 or TRBD2 (5 bases each). V was clipped by 7 bases and J by 4 bases, with 14 bases between them. Germline V gene data show CDR1 as MDHEN and CDR2 as SYDVKM. The CDR3 spans 14 residues. CDR3 coding DNA: TGTGCCAGCACCCCCCAGGGACCGAAAAACATTCAGTACTTC. The encoded protein is CASTPQGPKNIQYF.

The CDR3 DNA reads as TGTGCCAGCAGCCAAGTCTCTAGCTGGGACTACGAGCAGTACTTC. Translation gives CASSQVSSWDYEQYF. The rearrangement uses TRBV4-2 and TRBJ2-7; TRBD2 is a possible D gene (5 bases). Trimming left V 1 base short and J 3 bases short, with 13 bases between. This CDR3 has 15 residues. CDR1 is LGHNA, CDR2 YNFKEQ, per germline.

The rearrangement uses TRBV6-1 and TRBJ2-7; weak D call: TRBD1 (5 bases). This CDR3 is 15 amino acids long. With 10 bases removed from V and 6 bases from J, the gap between germline ends came to 25 bases. CDR1 and CDR2 from the germline V gene are MNHNS and SASEGT. The CDR3 is CATPLSDSTRLEQYF. The DNA of the CDR3 is TGTGCCACCCCGCTATCTGACAGTACACGTCTCGAGCAGTACTTC.

J is TRBJ1-6 and V is TRBV27; D is uncertain. Germline V gene lookup returns CDR1 MNHEY and CDR2 SMNVEV (reference sequence). The CDR3 length is 16 residues. V was shortened by 1 base and J by 0 bases, with 7 bases between the two germline ends. The CDR3 sequence is CASSLWFPSYNSPLHF. CDR3 bases: TGTGCCAGCAGTTTATGGTTCCCCTCCTATAATTCACCCCTCCACTTT.

This clone was observed a few times. This rearrangement joins TRBV19 to TRBJ2-7, with 10 bases that match TRBD1. CDR1 is LNHDA, CDR2 SQIVND, per germline (reference sequence). The CDR3 consists of 15 residues. Trimming removed 6 bases from V and 2 bases from J; junction bases left unmatched: 7. CDR3 protein: CASSWSGQGTYEQYF. Written as DNA, the CDR3 is TGTGCCAGTAGCTGGTCGGGACAGGGGACCTACGAGCAGTACTTC.

The chain combines TRBV11-1 with TRBJ2-5; TRBD2 matches 9 bases. This CDR3 is 14 amino acids long. The junction had 5 bases not matched to a gene; V was cut back by 2 bases and J by 7 bases. Germline lookup yields CDR1 SGHAT and CDR2 FQDESV (reference sequence). The DNA for the CDR3 is TGTGCCAGCAGCTTAAGACTAGCGGTGGGGACCCAGTACTTC. Translated, it gives CASSLRLAVGTQYF.

The V call is TRBV2, the J call TRBJ2-1, with D unresolved. Trimming cost V 7 bases and J 4 bases, with 8 bases left between them. The germline CDR1 and CDR2 sequences are SNHLY and FYNNEI. The CDR3 runs 12 residues. DNA of the CDR3: TGTGCCAGCATCGTGGGATACAATGAGCAGTTCTTC. Translation: CASIVGYNEQFF.

J is TRBJ2-1 and V is TRBV28; possibly TRBD2 for D (5 bases). This CDR3 region has 16 residues. V was shortened by 2 bases and J by 0 bases, with 11 bases between the two germline ends. The V gene's germline CDR1 is MDHEN and CDR2 SYDVKM. This chain's CDR3 is CASSLERGSSYNEQFF. CDR3 DNA: TGTGCCAGCAGTTTAGAAAGAGGGAGCTCCTACAATGAGCAGTTCTTC.

The CDR3 nucleotides read TGTGCCAGCAGTTTTGTTCTAGCGGGAGGGGTTAAATACGAGCAGTACTTC. This translates into CASSFVLAGGVKYEQYF. This rearrangement joins TRBV28 to TRBJ2-5; 12 bases align to TRBD2. With the DNA end fitting TRBJ2-7 better, the J assignment may be wrong. The V gene's germline CDR1 is MDHEN and CDR2 SYDVKM. This CDR3 has 17 amino acids.

This clone has a single count. The chain is built from TRBV28 and TRBJ2-2; D gene unclear. CDR1 is MDHEN and CDR2 is SYDVKM in the germline V gene. There are 13 residues in the CDR3. V was shortened by 2 bases and J by 4 bases, with 5 bases between the two germline ends. CDR3: CASSLRPTGELFF. In nucleotides, the CDR3 is TGTGCCAGCAGTTTAAGGCCCACCGGGGAGCTGTTTTTT.

The genes are TRBV6-6 and TRBJ1-4; D is undetermined. Trimming stripped 4 bases from V and 3 bases from J, with 15 bases between. Looked up from germline, CDR1 is MNHNY and CDR2 is SVGAGI (reference sequence). This CDR3 contains 16 residues. The CDR3 spells CASSSLSDRANEKLFF. The DNA of the CDR3 is TGTGCCAGCAGTTCCTTGTCAGACCGGGCTAATGAAAAACTGTTTTTT.

This CDR3 is CASSTGNYGYTF. The DNA for the CDR3 is TGTGCCAGCTCGACAGGGAACTATGGCTACACCTTC. This sequence joins TRBV6-1 and TRBJ1-2, with TRBD1 matching 7 bases. This CDR3 contains 12 residues. V lost 8 bases and J lost 2; bases outside the gene matches: 2. Germline assignment: CDR1 MNHNS and CDR2 SASEGT.

V is TRBV9 and J is TRBJ1-2; D gene unclear. V lost 0 bases to trimming and J lost 8 bases, with 11 bases between them. Germline V CDR1 and CDR2: SGDLS, YYNGEE. The CDR3 consists of 13 residues. The CDR3 sequence is CASSVGGGNGYTF. The CDR3, as DNA: TGTGCCAGCAGCGTAGGTGGAGGGAACGGCTACACCTTC.

This rearrangement joins TRBV15 to TRBJ2-1; the D is unclear. Deletions cut 0 bases from V and 1 base from J, with 13 bases between. Germline loops: CDR1 LNHNV, CDR2 YYDKDF (reference sequence). The CDR3 has 17 residues. CDR3 coding DNA: TGTGCCACCAGCAGAGATCACCCAGCGTATTCCTACAATGAGCAGTTCTTC. Residues: CATSRDHPAYSYNEQFF.